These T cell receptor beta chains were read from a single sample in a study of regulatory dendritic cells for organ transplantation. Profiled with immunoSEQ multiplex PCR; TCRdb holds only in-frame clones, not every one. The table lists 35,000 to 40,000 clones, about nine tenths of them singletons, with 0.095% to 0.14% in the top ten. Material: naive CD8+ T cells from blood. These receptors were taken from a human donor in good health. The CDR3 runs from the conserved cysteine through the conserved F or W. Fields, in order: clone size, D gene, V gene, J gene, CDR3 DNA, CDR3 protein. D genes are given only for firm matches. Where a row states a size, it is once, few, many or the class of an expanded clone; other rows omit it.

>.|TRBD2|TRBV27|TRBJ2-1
TGTGCCAGCCGAAGCGGGGGCTATAACAATGAGCAGTTCTTC
CASRSGGYNNEQFF
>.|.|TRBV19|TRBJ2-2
TGTGCCAGTAGTATATCCGCAGGGGCCAGCACCGGGGAGCTGTTTTTT
CASSISAGASTGELFF
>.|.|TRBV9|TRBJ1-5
TGTGCCAGCAGCGTAGAAGGACTTCAGCCCCAGCATTTT
CASSVEGLQPQHF
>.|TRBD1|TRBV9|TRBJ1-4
TGTGCCAGCAGCCCATGGACAGGCCAAGCTGAAAAACTGTTTTTT
CASSPWTGQAEKLFF
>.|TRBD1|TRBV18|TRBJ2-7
TGTGCCAGCTCACGGACACCTCCAAGGACAGGATTCGTCTACGAGCAGTACTTC
CASSRTPPRTGFVYEQYF
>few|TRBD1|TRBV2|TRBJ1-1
TGTGCCAGCCCAAGGGGGCCTGAAGCTTTCTTT
CASPRGPEAFF
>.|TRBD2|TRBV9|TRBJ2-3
TGTGCCAGCAGCGTGGTTGGACTAGCGGGGGGGCTTACAGATACGCAGTATTTT
CASSVVGLAGGLTDTQYF
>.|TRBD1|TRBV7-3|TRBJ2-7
TGTGCCAGCAGCTTCTCCGGGACAGGGGTCCTTTTCTTC
CASSFSGTGVLFF
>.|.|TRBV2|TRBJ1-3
TGTGCCAGCAGGGTCCGGGACATATCAGGAAACACCATATATTTT
CASRVRDISGNTIYF
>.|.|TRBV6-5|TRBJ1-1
TGTGCCAGCAGTTACCTGACAGGCACCACTGAAGCTTTCTTT
CASSYLTGTTEAFF
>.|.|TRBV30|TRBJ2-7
TGCGCCCACAAGGAAGACTCCTACGAGCAGTACTTC
CAHKEDSYEQYF
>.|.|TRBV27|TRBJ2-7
TGTGCCAGCAGTTCTTTTGGGACAAATGTGCACGAGCAGTACTTC
CASSSFGTNVHEQYF
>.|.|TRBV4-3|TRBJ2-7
TGCGCCAGCAGCCGGGGCTCCGGGACTCCTATCTACGAGCAGTACTTC
CASSRGSGTPIYEQYF
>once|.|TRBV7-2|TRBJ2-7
TGTGCCAGCAGCCCCCCGGGCGGAACATACGAGCAGTACTTC
CASSPPGGTYEQYF
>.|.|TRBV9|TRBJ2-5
TGTGCCAGCAGCGTAGCCGGATATCAAGAGACCCAGTACTTC
CASSVAGYQETQYF